The 21 T cell receptor beta chains presented below share a single source sample, sequenced in a study of blood T cell repertoires in COVID-19. Measured with immunoSEQ multiplex PCR; TCRdb has only the in-frame clones, and not every one. The sample includes around 56,000 clones, 73% of them seen just once. Input material: peripheral blood. These receptors all come from a woman aged 45-65 years with active or convalescent COVID-19.

The gene calls are TRBV6-6 and TRBJ2-2, with a weak D call TRBD2 (6 bases). Trimming left V 3 bases short and J 6 bases short, with 11 bases between. This CDR3 contains 14 residues. The germline CDR1 and CDR2 sequences are MNHNY and SVGAGI (reference sequence). This CDR3 is CASSYLGEAGELFF. The CDR3 DNA reads as TGTGCCAGCAGTTATTTAGGGGAGGCCGGGGAGCTGTTTTTT.

V and J are TRBV6-6 and TRBJ2-2, with D possibly being TRBD2 (5 bases). This CDR3 has 16 residues. V gave up 1 base and J gave up 10 bases, with 19 bases separating them. Germline assignment: CDR1 MNHNY and CDR2 SVGAGI (reference sequence). CDR3 sequence (DNA): TGTGCCAGCAGTTACTTAGGACTCCCTACACCCGAGGAGCTGTTTTTT. This codes for CASSYLGLPTPEELFF.

The J gene is TRBJ2-6, the V gene TRBV6-5; D is perhaps TRBD1 (5 bases). Trimming cost V 8 bases and J 4 bases, with 12 bases left between them. Germline CDR1 and CDR2: MNHEY and SVGAGI. The CDR3 contains 14 residues. In DNA form, the CDR3 reads TGTGCCAGCGCCCAGGGTTCCGGGGCCAACGTCCTGACTTTC. Translating it yields CASAQGSGANVLTF.

The table lists this clone with a count of one. V gene TRBV5-1 combines with J gene TRBJ2-3; TRBD2 agrees at 7 bases. Germline V gene sequence: CDR1 SGHRS, CDR2 YFSETQ. This CDR3 spans 15 amino acids. V lost 0 bases and J lost 2; bases outside the gene matches: 3. CDR3 protein: CASSLDGTITDTQYF. DNA for the CDR3: TGCGCCAGCAGCTTGGACGGGACTATCACAGATACGCAGTATTTT.

The chain combines TRBV28 with TRBJ2-1; TRBD2 matches at 12 bases. CDR1 is MDHEN and CDR2 is SYDVKM in the germline V gene. The trim removed 5 bases at V and 1 base at J, leaving 6 bases unmatched. The CDR3 covers 17 residues. The CDR3 spells CASSPSGLAGSYNEQFF. In DNA, the CDR3 is TGTGCCAGCAGTCCATCCGGACTAGCGGGGTCCTACAATGAGCAGTTCTTC.

The rearrangement uses TRBV27 and TRBJ2-3; D uncertain. The CDR3 totals 13 residues. Germline-derived CDR1 and CDR2 are MNHEY and SMNVEV (reference sequence). Trimming left V 7 bases short and J 2 bases short, with 10 bases between. The CDR3, as DNA: TGTGCCAGCATTAACAGAAACACAGATACGCAGTATTTT. This gives the protein CASINRNTDTQYF.

This clone occurred a few times. The chain combines TRBV11-2 with TRBJ1-2, with a possible D match to TRBD1 (5 bases). This CDR3 spans 15 amino acids. V was shortened by 1 base and J by 4 bases, with 13 bases between the two germline ends. CDR1 and CDR2 (germline): SGHAT, FQNNGV. CDR3 sequence reads: CASSLAQGGPYGYTF. Written as DNA, the CDR3 is TGTGCCAGCAGCTTAGCTCAGGGAGGGCCCTATGGCTACACCTTC.

The V gene is TRBV25-1, the J gene TRBJ2-3; 7 bases fit TRBD2. J gave up 2 bases and V 7 bases, and 15 bases lay outside the gene matches. The CDR3 consists of 17 residues. Per germline, CDR1 MGHDK and CDR2 SYGVNS. The chain's CDR3 is CASTHSGGLSFTDTQYF. The CDR3 bases are TGTGCCAGCACCCATTCGGGGGGACTTTCGTTCACAGATACGCAGTATTTT. The entire variable domain, with the rest obtained from reference TRBV25-1 and TRBJ2-3, is as follows: EADIYQTPRYLVIGTGKKITLECSQTMGHDKMYWYQQDPGMELHLIHYSYGVNSTEKGDLSSESTVSRIRTEHFPLTLESARPSHTSQYLCASTHSGGLSFTDTQYFGPGTRLTVL.

The chain carries TRBV5-1 and TRBJ2-1, with 14 bases aligning to TRBD2. With 0 bases clipped from V and 4 bases from J, the junction kept 15 bases outside the gene matches. The CDR3 contains 21 residues. Germline V gene sequence: CDR1 SGHRS, CDR2 YFSETQ. The CDR3 sequence: CASSLGRLAGGPAGMYNEQFF. The CDR3 DNA is TGCGCCAGCAGCTTGGGCAGACTAGCGGGAGGGCCCGCCGGTATGTACAATGAGCAGTTCTTC.

The sample holds a few counts of this clone. V gene TRBV7-8 combines with J gene TRBJ1-6; D gene uncertain. V lost 1 base and J lost 10, with 14 bases in between. The CDR3 spans 15 residues. Per germline, CDR1 SGHVS and CDR2 FQNEAQ. As DNA, the CDR3 is TGTGCCAGCAGCTTAGACTCCGAAATGGTGTCACCCCTCCACTTT. This translates into CASSLDSEMVSPLHF.

The chain has TRBV3-1 (or the pseudogene TRBV3-2) and TRBJ1-2; TRBD1 matches 8 bases. CDR3 length: 14 amino acids. Trimming cost V 4 bases and J 1 base; bases outside gene matches: 2. Per germline, CDR1 LGHDT and CDR2 YNNKEL (reference sequence). The CDR3 region has the DNA TGTGCCAGCAGCCTTGGACAGGGTAACTATGGCTACACCTTC. Translation gives CASSLGQGNYGYTF.

A word on this clone: Other DNA sequences within the sample encode an identical CDR3. The chain has TRBV5-4 and TRBJ1-2; tentative D call: TRBD1 (6 bases). The V gene's germline CDR1 is SGHNT and CDR2 YYREEE (reference sequence). The CDR3 consists of 14 residues. The V and J ends lost 0 bases and 2 bases respectively, with 8 bases between them. The CDR3 bases are TGTGCCAGCAGCTTGGAACAGGGAAACTATGGCTACACCTTC. This codes for CASSLEQGNYGYTF.

J is TRBJ1-2 and V is TRBV3-1 (or the pseudogene TRBV3-2); 8 bases line up with TRBD1. Trimming cost V 3 bases and J 5 bases; bases outside gene matches: 8. CDR1 LGHDT and CDR2 YNNKEL come from the germline V gene (reference sequence). CDR3 length: 15 amino acids. CDR3: CASSHIGQGGYGYTF. CDR3 nucleotides: TGTGCCAGCAGCCATATAGGACAGGGCGGATATGGCTACACCTTC.

This chain connects TRBV19 to TRBJ2-3; possibly TRBD2 for D (6 bases). The V end was cut by 8 bases, the J end by 4 bases, with 19 bases between. Germline assignment: CDR1 LNHDA and CDR2 SQIVND (reference sequence). The CDR3 runs to 15 residues. The CDR3 reads CASGIGLRGADTQYF. The CDR3 DNA reads TGTGCCAGTGGGATCGGACTACGCGGGGCAGATACGCAGTATTTT. Full variable domain (outside the CDR3, taken from reference TRBV19 and TRBJ2-3): DGGITQSPKYLFRKEGQNVTLSCEQNLNHDAMYWYRQDPGQGLRLIYYSQIVNDFQKGDIAEGYSVSREKKESFPLTVTSAQKNPTAFYLCASGIGLRGADTQYFGPGTRLTVL.

This clone was seen repeatedly, ten times or more. The rearrangement joins TRBV2 to TRBJ2-3; TRBD2 aligns across 8 bases. The CDR3 runs 13 residues. From germline, CDR1 is SNHLY and CDR2 FYNNEI. Germline trimming cut 7 bases from V and 2 bases from J; bases unmatched to any gene: 2. The CDR3 loop is CASTGGTTDTQYF. The CDR3 DNA reads TGTGCCAGCACGGGGGGGACCACAGATACGCAGTATTTT.

This sequence joins TRBV28 and TRBJ1-2; D is perhaps TRBD1 (5 bases). The CDR3 extends over 12 amino acids. The germline V and J ends were trimmed by 3 bases and 4 bases, with 6 bases remaining between them. Germline V lookup: CDR1 MDHEN, CDR2 SYDVKM. The CDR3 protein is CASSLTAYGYTF. CDR3 nucleotides: TGTGCCAGCAGTTTGACAGCCTATGGCTACACCTTC.

This sequence joins TRBV10-3 and TRBJ2-1; 13 nucleotides match TRBD2. CDR3 length equals 21 residues. Germline CDR1 is ENHRY and CDR2 is SYGVKD. The V gene end was trimmed by 9 bases and the J gene end by 3 bases; junction bases not matched to a gene: 23. The CDR3: CAIKDRTGLAGFSSGYNEQFF. The CDR3 DNA follows: TGTGCCATAAAAGACAGGACGGGACTAGCGGGATTTTCCTCGGGCTACAATGAGCAGTTCTTC.

The chain links TRBV29-1 to TRBJ2-3, with TRBD2 matching over 9 bases. Germline-derived CDR1 and CDR2 are SQVTM and ANQGSEA. With V trimmed by 3 bases and J by 5 bases, 6 bases remained unmatched. This CDR3 region has 14 residues. The CDR3, as DNA: TGCAGCGTTGAGGGCGGGGGGGCCAGAGATACGCAGTATTTT. This translates into CSVEGGGARDTQYF.

This chain links TRBV30 with TRBJ2-5; no clear D. Germline V lookup: CDR1 GTSNPN, CDR2 SVGIG (reference sequence). This CDR3 region has 12 residues. The V end lost 1 base, the J end lost 4 bases, and 7 bases lay between the germline ends. In DNA, the CDR3 is TGTGCCTGGAGTGCCTCGCGAGAGACCCAGTACTTC. Its protein is CAWSASRETQYF.

Worth noting for this clone: Other nucleotide sequences in the sample specify the same CDR3. The chain employs TRBV27 and TRBJ2-7; TRBD2 agrees at 9 bases. This CDR3 has 13 residues. V lost 6 bases, J lost 2 bases, and 2 bases stayed unmatched. The germline V gene encodes CDR1 MNHEY and CDR2 SMNVEV (reference sequence). The CDR3 DNA sequence: TGTGCCAGCAGGGCGGGGGGGGCCTACGAGCAGTACTTC. Translation: CASRAGGAYEQYF.

This sequence joins TRBV2 and TRBJ2-7; TRBD1 matches at 9 bases. Per germline, CDR1 SNHLY and CDR2 FYNNEI. This CDR3 is built from 15 residues. With V trimmed by 7 bases and J by 8 bases, 15 bases remained unmatched. CDR3 loop: CASNPTGGISAQQYF. The CDR3 DNA reads TGTGCCAGCAATCCGACAGGGGGGATTTCAGCCCAGCAGTACTTC. Full variable domain (outside the CDR3, taken from reference TRBV2 and TRBJ2-7): EPEVTQTPSHQVTQMGQEVILRCVPISNHLYFYWYRQILGQKVEFLVSFYNNEISEKSEIFDDQFSVERPDGSNFTLKIRSTKLEDSAMYFCASNPTGGISAQQYFGPGTRLTVT.